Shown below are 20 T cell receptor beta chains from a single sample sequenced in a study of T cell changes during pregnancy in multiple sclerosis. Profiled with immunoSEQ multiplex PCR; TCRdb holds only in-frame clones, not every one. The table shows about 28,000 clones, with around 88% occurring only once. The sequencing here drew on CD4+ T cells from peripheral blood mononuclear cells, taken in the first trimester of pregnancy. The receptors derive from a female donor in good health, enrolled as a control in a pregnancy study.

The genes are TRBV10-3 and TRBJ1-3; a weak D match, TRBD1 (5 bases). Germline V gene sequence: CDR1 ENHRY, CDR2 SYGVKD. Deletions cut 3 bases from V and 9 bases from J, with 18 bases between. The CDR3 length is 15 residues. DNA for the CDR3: TGTGCCATCAGTGACGGGGTAGCGGGGCCCGGCACCATATATTTT. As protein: CAISDGVAGPGTIYF.

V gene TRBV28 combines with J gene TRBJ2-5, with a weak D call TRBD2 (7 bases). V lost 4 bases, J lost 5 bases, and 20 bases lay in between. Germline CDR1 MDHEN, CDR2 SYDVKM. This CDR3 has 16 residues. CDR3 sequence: CASSSGLGGLGETQYF. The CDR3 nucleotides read TGTGCCAGCAGTTCCGGATTGGGGGGGCTGGGGGAGACCCAGTACTTC. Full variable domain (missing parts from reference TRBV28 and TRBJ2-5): DVKVTQSSRYLVKRTGEKVFLECVQDMDHENMFWYRQDPGLGLRLIYFSYDVKMKEKGDIPEGYSVSREKKERFSLILESASTNQTSMYLCASSSGLGGLGETQYFGPGTRLLVL.

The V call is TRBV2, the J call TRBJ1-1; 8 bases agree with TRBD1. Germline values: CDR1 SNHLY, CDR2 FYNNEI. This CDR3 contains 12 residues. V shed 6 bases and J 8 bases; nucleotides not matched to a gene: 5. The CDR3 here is CASRGTGEEAFF. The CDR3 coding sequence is TGTGCCAGCAGGGGGACAGGCGAAGAAGCTTTCTTT.

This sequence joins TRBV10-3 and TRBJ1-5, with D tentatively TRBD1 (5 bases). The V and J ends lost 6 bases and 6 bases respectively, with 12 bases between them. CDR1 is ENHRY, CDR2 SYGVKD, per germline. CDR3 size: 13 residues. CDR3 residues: CAIRGGTSQPQHF. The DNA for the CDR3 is TGTGCCATCAGGGGGGGGACGAGTCAGCCCCAGCATTTT.

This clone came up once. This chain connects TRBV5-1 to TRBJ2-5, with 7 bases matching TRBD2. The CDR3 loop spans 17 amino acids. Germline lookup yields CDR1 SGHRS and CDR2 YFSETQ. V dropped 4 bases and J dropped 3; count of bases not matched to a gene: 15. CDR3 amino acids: CASSPRGGSGTKETQYF. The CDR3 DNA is TGCGCCAGCAGCCCTAGGGGAGGGAGTGGCACTAAAGAGACCCAGTACTTC.

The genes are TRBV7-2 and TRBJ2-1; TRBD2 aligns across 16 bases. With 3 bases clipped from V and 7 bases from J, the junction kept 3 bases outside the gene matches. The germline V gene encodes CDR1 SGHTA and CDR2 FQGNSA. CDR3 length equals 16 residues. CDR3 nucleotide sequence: TGTGCCAGCAGCTTGGGACTAGCGGGAGGGTTTAATGAGCAGTTCTTC. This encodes CASSLGLAGGFNEQFF.

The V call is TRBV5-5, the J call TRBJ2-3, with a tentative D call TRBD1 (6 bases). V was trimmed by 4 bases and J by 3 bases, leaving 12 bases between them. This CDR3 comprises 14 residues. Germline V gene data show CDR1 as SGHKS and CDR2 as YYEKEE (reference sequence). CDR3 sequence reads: CASSQTQGTDTQYF. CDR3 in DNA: TGTGCCAGCAGCCAGACCCAGGGGACAGATACGCAGTATTTT.

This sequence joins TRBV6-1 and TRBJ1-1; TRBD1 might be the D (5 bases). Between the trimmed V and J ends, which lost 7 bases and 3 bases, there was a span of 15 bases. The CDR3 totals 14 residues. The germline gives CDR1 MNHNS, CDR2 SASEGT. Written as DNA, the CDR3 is TGTGCCAGCACCTTAACCCCGGGGGACACTGAAGCTTTCTTT. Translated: CASTLTPGDTEAFF.

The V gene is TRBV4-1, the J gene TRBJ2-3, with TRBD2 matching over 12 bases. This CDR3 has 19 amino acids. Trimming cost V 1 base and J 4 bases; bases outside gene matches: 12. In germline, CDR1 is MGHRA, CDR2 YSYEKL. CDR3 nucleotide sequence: TGCGCCAGCAGCCAAGGGTGGGCTTTAACTAGCGGGGGGTCAGATACGCAGTATTTT. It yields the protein CASSQGWALTSGGSDTQYF.

In nucleotides, the CDR3 is TGTGCCAGCAGTTTAGAGTACAATGAGCAGTTCTTC. Translation gives CASSLEYNEQFF. This rearrangement joins TRBV28 to TRBJ2-1; D not certain. The V and J ends lost 2 bases and 4 bases respectively, with 3 bases between them. Germline loops: CDR1 MDHEN, CDR2 SYDVKM. The CDR3 consists of 12 residues.

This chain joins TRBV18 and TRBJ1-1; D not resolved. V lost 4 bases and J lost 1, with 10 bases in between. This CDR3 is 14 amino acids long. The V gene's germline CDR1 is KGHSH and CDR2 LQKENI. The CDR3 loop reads CASSQTEKNTEAFF. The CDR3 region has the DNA TGTGCCAGCTCACAAACTGAAAAGAACACTGAAGCTTTCTTT.

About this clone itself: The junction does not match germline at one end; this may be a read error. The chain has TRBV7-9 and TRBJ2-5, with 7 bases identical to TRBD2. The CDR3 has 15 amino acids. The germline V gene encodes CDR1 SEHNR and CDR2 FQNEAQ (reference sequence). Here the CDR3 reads CASSLAEGPQETQYF. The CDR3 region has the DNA TGTGCCAGCAGCCTAGCGGAGGGCCCCCAAGAGACCCAGTACTTC.

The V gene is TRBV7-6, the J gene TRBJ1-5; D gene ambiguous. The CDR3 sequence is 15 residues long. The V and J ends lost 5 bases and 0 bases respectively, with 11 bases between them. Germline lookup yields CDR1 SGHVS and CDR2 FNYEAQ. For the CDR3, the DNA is TGTGCCAGCAGCCGGGAGGCTTATAGCAATCAGCCCCAGCATTTT. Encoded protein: CASSREAYSNQPQHF.

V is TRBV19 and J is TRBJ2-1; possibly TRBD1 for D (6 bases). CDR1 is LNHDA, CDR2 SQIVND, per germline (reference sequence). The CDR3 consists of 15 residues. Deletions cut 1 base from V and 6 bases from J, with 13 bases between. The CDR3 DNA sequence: TGTGCCAGTAGTATAGTAGGGGGTCGGGGCAATGAGCAGTTCTTC. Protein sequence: CASSIVGGRGNEQFF.

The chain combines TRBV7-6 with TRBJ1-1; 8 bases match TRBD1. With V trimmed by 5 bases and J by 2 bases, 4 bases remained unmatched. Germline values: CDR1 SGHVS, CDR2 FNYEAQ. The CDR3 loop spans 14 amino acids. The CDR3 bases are TGTGCCAGCAGCCCAGGACAGGGTAACACTGAAGCTTTCTTT. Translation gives CASSPGQGNTEAFF.

The CDR3 DNA is TGTGCCAGCAGTCAGGGCACCGGGTCTAATTCCTACGAGCAGTACTTC. It codes for CASSQGTGSNSYEQYF. The chain couples TRBV5-4 to TRBJ2-7; TRBD1 is a possible D gene (5 bases). The CDR3 length is 16 residues. Germline V gives CDR1 SGHNT, CDR2 YYREEE (reference sequence). Trimming left V 5 bases short and J 1 base short, with 19 bases between.

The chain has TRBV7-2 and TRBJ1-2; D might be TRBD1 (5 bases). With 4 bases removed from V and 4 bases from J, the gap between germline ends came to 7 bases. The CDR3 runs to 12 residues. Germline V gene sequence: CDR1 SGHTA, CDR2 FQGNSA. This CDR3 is CASSSGGYGYTF. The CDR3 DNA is TGTGCCAGCAGCTCGGGGGGCTATGGCTACACCTTC.

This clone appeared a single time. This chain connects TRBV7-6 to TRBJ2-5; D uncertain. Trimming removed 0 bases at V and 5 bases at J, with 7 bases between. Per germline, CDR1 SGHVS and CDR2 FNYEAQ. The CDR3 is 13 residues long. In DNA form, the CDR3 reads TGTGCCAGCAGCTTAGCGTCTGCGGAGACCCAGTACTTC. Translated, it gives CASSLASAETQYF.

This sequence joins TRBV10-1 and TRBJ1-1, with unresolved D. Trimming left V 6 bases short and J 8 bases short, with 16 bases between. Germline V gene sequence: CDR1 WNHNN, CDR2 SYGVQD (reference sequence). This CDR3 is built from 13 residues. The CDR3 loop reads CASSAVVGGEAFF. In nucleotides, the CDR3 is TGCGCCAGCAGCGCCGTTGTTGGCGGAGAAGCTTTCTTT.

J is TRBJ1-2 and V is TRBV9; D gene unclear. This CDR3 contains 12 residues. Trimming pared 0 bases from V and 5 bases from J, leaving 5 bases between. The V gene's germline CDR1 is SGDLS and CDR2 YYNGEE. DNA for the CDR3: TGTGCCAGCAGCGTAGGCGGATATGGCTACACCTTC. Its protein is CASSVGGYGYTF.